One and the same sample provided the 21 T cell receptor beta chains below, sequenced in a study of CD8+ T cells in alopecia areata. Documented treatment: oral pan-JAK inhibitor, 5-10 mg twice daily. After isolation, RNA underwent reverse transcription to generate cDNA as the sequencing template. Libraries were prepared by immunoSEQ multiplex PCR; TCRdb keeps only in-frame clonotypes and omits some of them. The sample includes about 160,000 clones, less than 70% seen only once; the top ten take over 12%. Here the sequenced sample was CD4+ T cells sorted from blood, taken at week 24, from a patient treated with tofacitinib. Receptors originate from a human donor with alopecia areata.

The chain joins TRBV29-1 to TRBJ1-1, with 9 nucleotides matching TRBD1. The CDR3 is 15 residues long. V gave up 4 bases and J gave up 1 base; unmatched junction bases: 7. In germline, CDR1 is SQVTM, CDR2 ANQGSEA. The CDR3 nucleotides read TGCAGCGTTGGGACAGGGGCCGCCTCGAACACTGAAGCTTTCTTT. Protein: CSVGTGAASNTEAFF. Full variable domain (missing parts from reference TRBV29-1 and TRBJ1-1): SAVISQKPSRDICQRGTSLTIQCQVDSQVTMMFWYRQQPGQSLTLIATANQGSEATYESGFVIDKFPISRPNLTFSTLTVSNMSPEDSSIYLCSVGTGAASNTEAFFGQGTRLTVV.

This clone was observed a few times. This rearrangement joins TRBV2 to TRBJ1-6; tentatively, D is TRBD1 (5 bases). Germline values: CDR1 SNHLY, CDR2 FYNNEI. Trimming pared 4 bases from V and 7 bases from J, leaving 11 bases between. The CDR3 length is 14 residues. CDR3 nucleotides: TGTGCCAGCAGTGTTGACAGTGCGAATTCACCCCTCCACTTT. Its protein product is CASSVDSANSPLHF.

The J gene is TRBJ2-5, the V gene TRBV10-3; D perhaps matches TRBD1 (7 bases). Germline CDR1 reads ENHRY; CDR2 reads SYGVKD. There are 13 residues in the CDR3. Trimming took off 6 bases at V and 5 bases at J, with 13 bases between the two ends. DNA for the CDR3: TGTGCCATCAGCCGGGACAGCGGGGAGACCCAGTACTTC. Amino acids: CAISRDSGETQYF.

In this sample, this clone turned up once. Other DNA sequences in this sample translate to the same CDR3. V usage is TRBV18 and J usage is TRBJ2-5; possible D gene TRBD2, 5 bases. This CDR3 is built from 13 residues. CDR1 and CDR2 (germline): KGHSH, LQKENI. V was clipped by 6 bases and J by 4 bases, with 12 bases between them. CDR3 nucleotide sequence: TGTGCCAGCTCGCCGAGGGTAGGAGAGACCCAGTACTTC. This codes for CASSPRVGETQYF.

The sample holds a few counts of this clone. The V gene is TRBV5-5, the J gene TRBJ2-5; TRBD2 agrees at 9 bases. Germline V gene lookup returns CDR1 SGHKS and CDR2 YYEKEE (reference sequence). This CDR3 contains 15 residues. Trimming took 0 bases from V and 6 from J; bases not matched to a gene: 6. The CDR3 here is CASSLDPSGVKTQYF. Written as DNA, the CDR3 is TGTGCCAGCAGCTTGGATCCTAGCGGGGTGAAGACCCAGTACTTC.

The V and J genes are TRBV7-2 and TRBJ2-2; D is perhaps TRBD1 (6 bases). Germline-derived CDR1 and CDR2 are SGHTA and FQGNSA. The V gene lost 5 bases and the J gene lost 0 bases, with 10 bases spanning the gap. The CDR3 contains 15 residues. In DNA form, the CDR3 reads TGTGCCAGCAGCAAACAGGGTCCGAACACCGGGGAGCTGTTTTTT. Translating it yields CASSKQGPNTGELFF.

The rearrangement uses TRBV29-1 and TRBJ1-2; no reliable D call. CDR1 and CDR2 from the germline V gene are SQVTM and ANQGSEA. CDR3 size: 12 residues. Trimming pared 4 bases from V and 3 bases from J, leaving 9 bases between. In DNA form, the CDR3 reads TGCAGCGTTGTTGGCGGATACTATGGCTACACCTTC. Encoded protein: CSVVGGYYGYTF.

This chain joins TRBV29-1 and TRBJ1-3; no clear D. The CDR3 spans 11 residues. The V gene's germline CDR1 is SQVTM and CDR2 ANQGSEA. Trimming removed 8 bases from V and 3 bases from J, with 8 bases in between. DNA for the CDR3: TGCAGCTTCCGAAATGGAAACACCATATATTTT. Translation gives CSFRNGNTIYF.

This clone appeared a few times. V is TRBV29-1 and J is TRBJ2-3; TRBD1 matches at 7 bases. The CDR3 covers 14 residues. Germline CDR1 SQVTM, CDR2 ANQGSEA. V gave up 7 bases and J gave up 1 base; unmatched junction bases: 8. CDR3 amino acids: CSAETGTGTDTQYF. The DNA for the CDR3 is TGCAGCGCCGAAACCGGGACAGGCACAGATACGCAGTATTTT.

This chain joins TRBV5-6 and TRBJ2-5; D call uncertain. The germline V gene encodes CDR1 SGHDT and CDR2 YYEEEE. V dropped 1 base and J dropped 4 bases, with 8 bases sitting between them. This CDR3 has 13 residues. CDR3 sequence (DNA): TGTGCCAGCAGCTTGCCAGCGAGAGAGACCCAGTACTTC. This codes for CASSLPARETQYF.

This CDR3 is CASRGTANMNTEAFF. The CDR3 DNA sequence: TGTGCCAGCAGGGGGACAGCAAACATGAACACTGAAGCTTTCTTT. J is TRBJ1-1 and V is TRBV27; 7 nucleotides align to TRBD1. Germline trimming cut 6 bases from V and 0 bases from J; bases unmatched to any gene: 7. The V gene's germline CDR1 is MNHEY and CDR2 SMNVEV (reference sequence). The CDR3 totals 15 residues.

The chain recombines TRBV29-1 with TRBJ2-5; 7 nucleotides match TRBD1. Unmatched junction bases numbered 12, after V lost 6 bases and J lost 5 bases. This CDR3 spans 14 amino acids. Germline assignment: CDR1 SQVTM and CDR2 ANQGSEA. The DNA for the CDR3 is TGCAGCGTAAGGCAAAACACCAGGGGGGAGACCCAGTACTTC. It is translated as CSVRQNTRGETQYF.

This clone was counted between two and nine times. The chain couples TRBV27 to TRBJ1-1; the match to TRBD1 covers 8 bases. V gave up 3 bases and J gave up 7 bases; unmatched junction bases: 4. In germline, CDR1 is MNHEY, CDR2 SMNVEV (reference sequence). The CDR3 covers 13 residues. CDR3 loop: CASSFQGANEAFF. The CDR3, as DNA: TGTGCCAGCAGTTTCCAGGGGGCCAATGAAGCTTTCTTT.

This clone was picked up a small number of times. The chain uses TRBV15 and TRBJ1-1; D gene uncertain. Trimming cost V 0 bases and J 0 bases, with 2 bases left between them. Looked up from germline, CDR1 is LNHNV and CDR2 is YYDKDF (reference sequence). This CDR3 is built from 13 residues. The CDR3 loop reads CATSRDMNTEAFF. The CDR3, as DNA: TGTGCCACCAGCAGAGACATGAACACTGAAGCTTTCTTT.

The chain links TRBV30 to TRBJ1-4, with TRBD1 as a possible D gene (6 bases). CDR1 and CDR2 (germline): GTSNPN, SVGIG (reference sequence). The CDR3 length is 13 residues. V was pared by 4 bases and J by 5 bases, with 11 bases between. CDR3: CAWNGQTNEKLFF. CDR3 bases: TGTGCCTGGAATGGACAGACCAATGAAAAACTGTTTTTT. Supplemented by reference TRBV30 and TRBJ1-4, the full variable domain reads SQTIHQWPATLVQPVGSPLSLECTVEGTSNPNLYWYRQAAGRGLQLLFYSVGIGQISSEVPQNLSASRPQDRQFILSSKKLLLSDSGFYLCAWNGQTNEKLFFGSGTQLSVL.

This clone is a singleton in its sample. This chain uses TRBV15 with TRBJ2-3; a weak D match, TRBD2 (5 bases). V dropped 3 bases and J dropped 4 bases, with 11 bases sitting between them. The CDR3 spans 14 residues. Germline CDR1 is LNHNV and CDR2 is YYDKDF (reference sequence). The DNA for the CDR3 is TGTGCCACCAGCAGTGGTCGGGGTGCAGATACGCAGTATTTT. Its translation is CATSSGRGADTQYF.

The chain is built from TRBV9 and TRBJ2-7, with 11 bases lining up with TRBD2. V lost 5 bases, J lost 4 bases, and 5 bases stayed unmatched. The germline V gene has CDR1 SGDLS and CDR2 YYNGEE. This CDR3 comprises 14 residues. The CDR3 DNA is TGTGCCAGCAGTCCGACTAGCGGGATTTACGAGCAGTACTTC. As protein: CASSPTSGIYEQYF.

The chain couples TRBV4-1 to TRBJ1-2, with TRBD1 identical over 7 bases. This CDR3 has 16 residues. Looked up from germline, CDR1 is MGHRA and CDR2 is YSYEKL. The V gene end was trimmed by 3 bases and the J gene end by 4 bases; junction bases not matched to a gene: 11. CDR3 residues: CASSQGSGTAFYGYTF. In DNA form, the CDR3 reads TGCGCCAGCAGCCAGGGCTCAGGGACAGCGTTCTATGGCTACACCTTC.

The chain has TRBV6-5 and TRBJ2-7; 10 nucleotides agree with TRBD1. J was trimmed by 3 bases and V by 5 bases; bases with no gene match: 1. The CDR3 extends over 13 amino acids. CDR1 is MNHEY and CDR2 is SVGAGI in the germline V gene. The CDR3 bases are TGTGCCAGCAGTCGGGACAGGGGCTACGAGCAGTACTTC. This gives the protein CASSRDRGYEQYF.

The rearrangement uses TRBV28 and TRBJ2-7; D perhaps matches TRBD2 (6 bases). CDR3 length: 14 amino acids. Deletions cut 2 bases from V and 3 bases from J, with 11 bases between. CDR1 MDHEN and CDR2 SYDVKM come from the germline V gene. The CDR3 DNA follows: TGTGCCAGCAGTTTAGGAGGGGTGGACTACGAGCAGTACTTC. Translating gives CASSLGGVDYEQYF.

The chain recombines TRBV2 with TRBJ2-2; a possible D gene is TRBD1 (7 bases). The CDR3 is made up of 14 amino acids. Trimming left V 8 bases short and J 1 base short, with 11 bases between. Germline values: CDR1 SNHLY, CDR2 FYNNEI. The DNA for the CDR3 is TGTGCCAGCGGAGGGGACAGGAACACCGGGGAGCTGTTTTTT. As protein: CASGGDRNTGELFF.